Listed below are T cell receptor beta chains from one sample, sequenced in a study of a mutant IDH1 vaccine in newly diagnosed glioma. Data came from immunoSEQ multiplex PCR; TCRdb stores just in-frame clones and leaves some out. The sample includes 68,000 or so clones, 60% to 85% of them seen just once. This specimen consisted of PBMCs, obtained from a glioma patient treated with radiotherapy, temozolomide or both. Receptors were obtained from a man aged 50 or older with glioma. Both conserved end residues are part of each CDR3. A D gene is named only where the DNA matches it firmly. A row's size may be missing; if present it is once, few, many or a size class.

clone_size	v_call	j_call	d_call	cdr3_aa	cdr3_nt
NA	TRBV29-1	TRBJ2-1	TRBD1	CSVETRTGLYNEQFF	TGCAGCGTTGAAACAAGGACAGGGCTTTACAATGAGCAGTTCTTC
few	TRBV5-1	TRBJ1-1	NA	CASSLARVATEAFF	TGCGCCAGCAGCTTGGCCAGGGTAGCCACTGAAGCTTTCTTT
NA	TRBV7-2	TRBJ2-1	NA	CASSFGTYNEQFF	TGTGCCAGCAGCTTTGGGACCTACAATGAGCAGTTCTTC
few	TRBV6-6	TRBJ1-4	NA	CASSLQAGEKLFF	TGTGCCAGCAGCCTACAGGCGGGGGAAAAACTGTTTTTT
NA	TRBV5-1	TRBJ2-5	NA	CASSFGQGWETQYF	TGCGCCAGCAGCTTTGGGCAGGGATGGGAGACCCAGTACTTC
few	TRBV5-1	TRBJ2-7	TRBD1	CASSFTGTGTEQYF	TGCGCCAGCAGCTTTACCGGGACAGGGACCGAGCAGTACTTC
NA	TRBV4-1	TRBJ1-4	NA	CASTKDTFATNEKLFF	TGCGCCAGCACCAAGGACACTTTTGCAACTAATGAAAAACTGTTTTTT
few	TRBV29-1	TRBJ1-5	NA	CSVSTGGINQPQHF	TGCAGCGTTTCAACTGGAGGGATCAATCAGCCCCAGCATTTT
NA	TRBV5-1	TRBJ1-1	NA	CASSLSGLNTEAFF	TGCGCCAGCAGCTTGTCAGGGCTGAACACTGAAGCTTTCTTT
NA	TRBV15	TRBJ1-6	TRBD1	CATSMRTGNNSPLHF	TGTGCCACCAGCATGAGGACAGGGAACAATTCACCCCTCCACTTT
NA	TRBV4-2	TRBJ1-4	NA	CASSQDQGSEKLFF	TGTGCCAGCAGCCAAGATCAGGGGAGTGAAAAACTGTTTTTT
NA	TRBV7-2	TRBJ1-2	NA	CASSLEASVGDGYTF	TGTGCCAGCAGCTTAGAGGCCAGCGTCGGAGATGGCTACACCTTC
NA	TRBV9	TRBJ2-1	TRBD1	CASSVGQGVHNEQFF	TGTGCCAGCAGCGTAGGGCAGGGGGTCCACAATGAGCAGTTCTTC
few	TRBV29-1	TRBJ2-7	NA	CSVVPDGSYEQYF	TGCAGCGTTGTCCCAGACGGATCCTACGAGCAGTACTTC
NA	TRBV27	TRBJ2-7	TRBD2	CASSPGLAVYEQYF	TGTGCCAGCAGTCCCGGACTAGCGGTTTACGAGCAGTACTTC
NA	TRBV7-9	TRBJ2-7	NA	CASTSVGSSYEQYF	TGTGCCAGCACTTCGGTGGGCAGCTCCTACGAGCAGTACTTC
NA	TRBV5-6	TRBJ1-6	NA	CASSPFKPSYNSPLHF	TGTGCCAGCAGCCCTTTTAAACCCTCCTATAATTCACCCCTCCACTTT
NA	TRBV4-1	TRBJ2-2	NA	CASSQVGSRNTGELFF	TGCGCCAGCAGCCAAGTTGGAAGCAGGAACACCGGGGAGCTGTTTTTT
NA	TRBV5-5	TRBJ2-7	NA	CASSLGGGITYEQYF	TGTGCCAGCAGCTTGGGGGGGGGCATTACCTACGAGCAGTACTTC
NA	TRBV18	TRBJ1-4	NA	CASSPPGATNEKLFF	TGTGCCAGCTCACCACCGGGAGCAACTAATGAAAAACTGTTTTTT
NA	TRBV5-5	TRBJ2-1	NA	CASSIRVERNEQFF	TGTGCCAGCAGCATCCGGGTTGAGCGCAATGAGCAGTTCTTC
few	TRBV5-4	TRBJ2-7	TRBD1	CASSYPGTAYEQYF	TGTGCCAGCAGCTACCCCGGGACAGCCTACGAGCAGTACTTC
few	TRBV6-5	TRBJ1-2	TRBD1	CASSPTGNYGYTF	TGTGCCAGCAGTCCGACAGGGAACTATGGCTACACCTTC
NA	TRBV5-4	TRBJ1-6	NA	CASSLRDTSPLHF	TGTGCCAGCAGCTTGAGGGACACGTCACCCCTCCACTTT
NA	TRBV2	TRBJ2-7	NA	CASSELYEQYF	TGTGCCAGCAGTGAGTTATACGAGCAGTACTTC
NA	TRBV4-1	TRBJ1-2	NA	CASSQDHVGRSGGYTF	TGCGCCAGCAGCCAAGATCATGTCGGCAGGTCGGGAGGCTACACCTTC
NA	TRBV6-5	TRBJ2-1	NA	CASSYSVAYEQFF	TGTGCCAGCAGTTACTCCGTAGCGTATGAGCAGTTCTTC
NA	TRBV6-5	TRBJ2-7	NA	CASSTSSEQYF	TGTGCCAGCAGCACATCGAGCGAGCAGTACTTC
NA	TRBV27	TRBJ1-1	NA	CASSPRALNTEAFF	TGTGCCAGCAGTCCCAGGGCCCTGAACACTGAAGCTTTCTTT
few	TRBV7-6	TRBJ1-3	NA	CASSLAGGNTIYF	TGTGCCAGCAGCTTAGCGGGGGGAAACACCATATATTTT
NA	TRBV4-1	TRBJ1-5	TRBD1	CASRRQGIGQPQHF	TGCGCCAGCAGACGACAGGGGATAGGTCAGCCCCAGCATTTT
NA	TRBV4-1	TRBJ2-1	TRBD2	CASSGTSGGLYNEQFF	TGCGCCAGCAGCGGGACTAGCGGGGGCCTCTACAATGAGCAGTTCTTC
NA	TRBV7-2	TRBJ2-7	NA	CASSLGPLLSSYEQYF	TGTGCCAGCAGCTTAGGACCCCTCCTCAGCTCCTACGAGCAGTACTTC
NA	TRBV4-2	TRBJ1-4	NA	CASSQEAVTGRKEKLFF	TGTGCCAGCAGCCAAGAGGCGGTAACAGGGAGGAAAGAAAAACTGTTTTTT
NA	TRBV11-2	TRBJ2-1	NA	CASSRRRLSSYNEQFF	TGTGCCAGCAGCCGTCGGAGGCTAAGCTCCTACAATGAGCAGTTCTTC
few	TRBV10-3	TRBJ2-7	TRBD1	CAISDRTGTGYEQYF	TGTGCCATCAGTGATCGGACCGGGACAGGGTACGAGCAGTACTTC
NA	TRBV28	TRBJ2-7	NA	CASSLDTVGSYEQYF	TGTGCCAGCAGCCTAGACACGGTGGGATCCTACGAGCAGTACTTC
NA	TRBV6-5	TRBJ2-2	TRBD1	CASREDRGPGELFF	TGTGCCAGCCGAGAGGACAGGGGACCCGGGGAGCTGTTTTTT
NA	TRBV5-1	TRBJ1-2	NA	CASSDGQKGGYTF	TGCGCCAGCAGCGATGGACAGAAGGGTGGCTACACCTTC
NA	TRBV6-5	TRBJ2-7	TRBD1	CASSPRDRVYEQYF	TGTGCCAGCAGTCCCCGGGACAGGGTCTACGAGCAGTACTTC
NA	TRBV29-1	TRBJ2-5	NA	CSVELLEWETQYF	TGCAGCGTTGAATTGCTAGAGTGGGAGACCCAGTACTTC
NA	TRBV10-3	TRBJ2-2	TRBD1	CAIRPGGILGTGELFF	TGTGCCATCAGGCCAGGGGGCATCCTTGGCACCGGGGAGCTGTTTTTT
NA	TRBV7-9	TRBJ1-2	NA	CASSLLTLTNYGYTF	TGTGCCAGCAGCTTACTGACGTTAACTAACTATGGCTACACCTTC
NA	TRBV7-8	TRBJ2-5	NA	CASSPTDRETQYF	TGTGCCAGCAGCCCTACCGACCGGGAGACCCAGTACTTC
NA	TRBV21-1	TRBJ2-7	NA	CASSKDRGYEQYF	TGTGCCAGCAGCAAAGACAGGGGTTACGAGCAGTACTTC
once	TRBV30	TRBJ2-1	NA	CAWSDVSYNEQFF	TGTGCCTGGAGTGACGTCTCCTACAATGAGCAGTTCTTC
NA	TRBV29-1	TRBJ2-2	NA	CSVSGQMGTGELFF	TGCAGCGTTTCTGGACAGATGGGGACCGGGGAGCTGTTTTTT
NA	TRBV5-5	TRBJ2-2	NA	CASSPDRGSNTGELFF	TGTGCCAGCAGTCCTGACCGGGGGTCGAACACCGGGGAGCTGTTTTTT
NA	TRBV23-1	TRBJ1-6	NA	CASSQSAHSPLHF	TGCGCCAGCAGTCAATCGGCCCATTCACCCCTCCACTTT
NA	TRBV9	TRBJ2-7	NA	CASSVGASGPYEQYF	TGTGCCAGCAGCGTGGGGGCTAGCGGCCCCTACGAGCAGTACTTC
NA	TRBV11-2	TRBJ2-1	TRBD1	CASSLRTGGALDNEQFF	TGTGCCAGCAGCTTAAGGACAGGGGGCGCCCTAGACAATGAGCAGTTCTTC
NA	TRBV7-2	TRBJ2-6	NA	CASTPLVFLSGANVLTF	TGTGCCAGCACCCCCTTAGTGTTCCTATCTGGGGCCAACGTCCTGACTTTC
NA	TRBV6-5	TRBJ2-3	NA	CASSPGAGNTDTQYF	TGTGCCAGCAGCCCGGGGGCGGGGAACACAGATACGCAGTATTTT
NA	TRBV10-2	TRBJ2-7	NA	CASSGSYEQYF	TGCGCCAGCAGTGGCAGCTACGAGCAGTACTTC
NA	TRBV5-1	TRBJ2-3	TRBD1	CASSFGQGTDTQYF	TGCGCCAGCAGCTTCGGACAGGGGACAGATACGCAGTATTTT
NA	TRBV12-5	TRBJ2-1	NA	CASGGLASDNEQFF	TGTGCTAGTGGTGGACTGGCTAGCGACAATGAGCAGTTCTTC
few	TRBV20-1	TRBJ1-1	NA	CSVPGGGEAFF	TGCAGTGTCCCGGGGGGGGGAGAAGCTTTCTTT
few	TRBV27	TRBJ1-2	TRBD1	CASRSPGGSYTF	TGTGCCAGCAGGAGTCCAGGGGGGAGCTACACCTTC
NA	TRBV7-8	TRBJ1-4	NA	CASSPPGRGNEKLFF	TGTGCCAGCAGTCCGCCAGGGAGGGGGAATGAAAAACTGTTTTTT
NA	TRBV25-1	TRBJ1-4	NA	CASSQGLGFEKLFF	TGTGCCAGCAGTCAAGGCTTGGGTTTTGAAAAACTGTTTTTT